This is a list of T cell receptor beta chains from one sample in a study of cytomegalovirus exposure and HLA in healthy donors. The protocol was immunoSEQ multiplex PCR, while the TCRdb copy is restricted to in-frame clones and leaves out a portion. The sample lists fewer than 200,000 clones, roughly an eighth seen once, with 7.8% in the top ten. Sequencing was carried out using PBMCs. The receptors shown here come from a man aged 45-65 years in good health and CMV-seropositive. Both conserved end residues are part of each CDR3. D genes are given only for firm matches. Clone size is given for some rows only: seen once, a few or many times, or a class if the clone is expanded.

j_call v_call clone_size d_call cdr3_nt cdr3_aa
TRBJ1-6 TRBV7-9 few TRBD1 TGTGCCAGCACCTTTGGACAGGGGTATAATTCACCCCTCCACTTT CASTFGQGYNSPLHF
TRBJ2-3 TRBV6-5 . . TGTGCCAGCAGCTCTCTAGCGAGAGGCACAGATACGCAGTATTTT CASSSLARGTDTQYF
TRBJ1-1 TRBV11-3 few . TGTGCCAGCGGGGGGGAGCTAAACACTGAAGCTTTCTTT CASGGELNTEAFF
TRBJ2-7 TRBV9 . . TGTGCCAGCAGCGTGTCGGGGAGTCGGGACGAGCAGTACTTC CASSVSGSRDEQYF
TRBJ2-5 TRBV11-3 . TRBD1 TGTGCCAGCAGCCTATGGGACAGGGAAGAGACCCAGTACTTC CASSLWDREETQYF
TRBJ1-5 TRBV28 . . TGTGCCAGCAGTAGGGCCGGAGGGGCCAGCAATCAGCCCCAGCATTTT CASSRAGGASNQPQHF
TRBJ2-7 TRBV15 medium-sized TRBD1 TGTGCCACCAGCAGTTACGGGACAGAAGAGCAGTACTTC CATSSYGTEEQYF
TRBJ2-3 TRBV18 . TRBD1 TGTGCCAGCTCACCACGAGTGGGACAGGACGACACAGATACGCAGTATTTT CASSPRVGQDDTDTQYF
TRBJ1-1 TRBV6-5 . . TGTGCCAGCAGTTTTCAGGGTGGGACTGAAGCTTTCTTT CASSFQGGTEAFF
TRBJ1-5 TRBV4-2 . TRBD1 TGTGCCAGCAGCCAAGCCGGGACAGGGGGGGGCAATCAGCCCCAGCATTTT CASSQAGTGGGNQPQHF
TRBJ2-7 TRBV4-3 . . TGCGCCAGCAGCAGGGGTAGTTACGAGCAGTACTTC CASSRGSYEQYF
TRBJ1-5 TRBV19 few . TGTGCCAGTAGTACCGGACCCGGGAGTCAGCCCCAGCATTTT CASSTGPGSQPQHF
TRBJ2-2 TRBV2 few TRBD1 TGTGCCAGCAGTGAACAGGGGGCGGGCGGGGAGCTGTTTTTT CASSEQGAGGELFF
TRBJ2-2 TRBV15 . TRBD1 TGTGCCACCAGCAGAGAAGGACAGGGGAACACCGGGGAGCTGTTTTTT CATSREGQGNTGELFF
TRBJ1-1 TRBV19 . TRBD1 TGTGCCAGTAGTGCCTACAGGGGAGGCACTGAAGCTTTCTTT CASSAYRGGTEAFF
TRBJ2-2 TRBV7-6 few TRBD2 TGTGCCAGCAGCTTATATGGCGGGGGGAACACCGGGGAGCTGTTTTTT CASSLYGGGNTGELFF
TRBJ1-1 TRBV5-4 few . TGTGCCAGCAGCGCCCGACAGACAAATCTTGAAGCTTTCTTT CASSARQTNLEAFF
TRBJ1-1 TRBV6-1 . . TGTGCCAGCAGCCTTCAGGTAGTGAACACTGAAGCCTTCTTT CASSLQVVNTEAFF
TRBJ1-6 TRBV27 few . TGTGCCAGCAGTCTCCTAAATTCACCCCTCCACTTT CASSLLNSPLHF
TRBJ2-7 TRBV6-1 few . TGTGCCAGCAGTGAAGGGAGGGGTCTTTACGACGAGCAGTACTTC CASSEGRGLYDEQYF
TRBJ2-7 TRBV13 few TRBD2 TGTGCCAGCAGCTTAGCTAGCGGGAGCTCCTACGAGCAGTACTTC CASSLASGSSYEQYF
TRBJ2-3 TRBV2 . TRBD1 TGTGCCAGCAAATACGGGACAGCAGATACGCAGTATTTT CASKYGTADTQYF
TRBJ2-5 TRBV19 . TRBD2 TGTGCCAGTAGTATAGGGACTAGCGATTGGGAGACCCAGTACTTC CASSIGTSDWETQYF
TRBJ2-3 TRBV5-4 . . TGTGCCAGCAGCTTGGGTTCACAGGGCTCAGATATGCAGTATTTT CASSLGSQGSDMQYF
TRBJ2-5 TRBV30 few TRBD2 TGTGCCTGGAGCTCGGCGGGGGGGCTGGGAGAGACCCAGTACTTC CAWSSAGGLGETQYF
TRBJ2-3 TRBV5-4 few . TGTGCCAGCAGCTCTGAGACAGATACGCAGTATTTT CASSSETDTQYF
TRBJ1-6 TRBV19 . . TGTGCCAGTAGTCAGGACTTGCGGGGAAATTCACCCCTCCACTTT CASSQDLRGNSPLHF
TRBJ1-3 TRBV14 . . TGTGCCAGCAACCGGCGGAGCTCTGGAAACACCATATATTTT CASNRRSSGNTIYF
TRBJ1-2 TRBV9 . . TGTGCCAGCAGCGTAGAGTCCAGGGGTGACTATGGCTACACCTTC CASSVESRGDYGYTF
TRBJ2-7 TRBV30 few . TGTGCCTGCGATCCCCGGCAGGCGACCCTCCGCGAGCAGTACTTC CACDPRQATLREQYF
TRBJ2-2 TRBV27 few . TGTGCCAGCAGTTCAGTCGGGGAGCTGTTTTTT CASSSVGELFF
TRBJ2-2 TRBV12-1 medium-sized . TGTGCCAGCAGCTTTTCTTGCCCCGGGACAGGGATACGGACCGGGGAGCTGTTTTTT CASSFSCPGTGIRTGELFF
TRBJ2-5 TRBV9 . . TGTGCCAGCAGCGTAGGTGGAGCTCGTAACCAAGAGACCCAGTACTTC CASSVGGARNQETQYF
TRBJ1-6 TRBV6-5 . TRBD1 TGTGCCAGCAATATCCGGGACAGCAGCTCACCCCTCCACTTT CASNIRDSSSPLHF
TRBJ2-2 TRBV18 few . TGTGCCAGCTCCCTCGTCGGTTCCAACACCGGGGAGCTGTTTTTT CASSLVGSNTGELFF
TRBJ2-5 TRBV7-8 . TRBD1 TGTGCCAGCAGGTCAGCCGGGACAGTTGGTGAGACCCAGTACTTC CASRSAGTVGETQYF
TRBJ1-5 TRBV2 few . TGTGCCAGCCGGAGGGGTGGCAGCAATCAGCCCCAGCATTTT CASRRGGSNQPQHF
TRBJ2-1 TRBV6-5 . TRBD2 TGTGCCAGCAGTTACTCCACTAGCGGCTCCTACAATGAGCAGTTCTTC CASSYSTSGSYNEQFF
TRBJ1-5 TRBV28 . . TGTGCCAGCAAGAATTCAGGGGTGTTCAATCAGCCCCAGCATTTT CASKNSGVFNQPQHF
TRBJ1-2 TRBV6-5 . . TGTGCCAGCAGTCCTGTAGCAGGGCGAGGGGGAGGCTACACCTTC CASSPVAGRGGGYTF
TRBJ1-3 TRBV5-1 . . TGCGCCAGCAGCCGTGAAGGGACACGGCTTGGGGGTGGAAACACCATATATTTT CASSREGTRLGGGNTIYF
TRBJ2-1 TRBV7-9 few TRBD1 TGTGCCAGCAGCAGCTCTCCAGGGGGCTTAGGGAATGAGCAGTTCTTC CASSSSPGGLGNEQFF